This T cell receptor beta chain emerged from a study of cytomegalovirus exposure and HLA in healthy donors. General study points: Reportedly, TCR beta sequences accurately predicted HLA-A and HLA-B alleles in most subjects.

Comments on this clone: What it binds is unknown.

60 Vbeta and 13 Jbeta primers were used in PCR. TCRdb's copy holds only in-frame clones and misses some; the assay was immunoSEQ multiplex PCR. The sample carries a few hundred thousand clones, roughly 91% recorded once. Sequencing was carried out using PBMCs. The source of this sequence is a girl aged 2 to 9 in good health and CMV-seronegative.

The CDR3 DNA reads as TGTGCCAGCAGGTGGGACAGCGTCTCCTACGAGCAGTACTTC. It yields the protein CASRWDSVSYEQYF. The chain combines TRBV2 with TRBJ2-5; 7 bases are a match to TRBD1. Judging by the DNA end, TRBJ2-7 fits better; the J call may be wrong. CDR3 size: 14 residues. Germline CDR1 reads SNHLY; CDR2 reads FYNNEI.